The 14 T cell receptor beta chains reported below all come from one sample, sequenced in a study of Ad26.COV2.S vaccination and SARS-CoV-2 variants. The treatment denotes: some 20 received Ad26.COV2.S at low or high dose, single or two shots; about 5 received placebo; per-sample allocation not given. Day 63 after the first injection of vaccine or placebo was the sampling time. Profiling relied on immunoSEQ multiplex PCR, and the TCRdb table lists in-frame clones only, not all of them. Of approximately 280,000 clones listed, around 87% were seen once; the top ten hold approximately 3.4%. The sample here was peripheral blood, taken in a trial of Ad26.COV2.S vaccine versus placebo. The source of these receptors is a person between 18 and 65 years old who received the Ad26.COV2.S COVID-19 vaccine or a placebo.

The table lists this clone with a count of one. This chain connects TRBV7-2 to TRBJ2-7, with D perhaps matching TRBD1 (6 bases). Germline CDR1 is SGHTA and CDR2 is FQGNSA. V lost 5 bases to trimming and J lost 7 bases, with 9 bases between them. The CDR3 loop spans 11 amino acids. In nucleotides, the CDR3 is TGTGCCAGCAGCCAGGGGAGAGAGCAGTACTTC. This encodes CASSQGREQYF. Combining the CDR3 with reference TRBV7-2 and TRBJ2-7 gives the whole variable domain GAGVSQSPSNKVTEKGKDVELRCDPISGHTALYWYRQSLGQGLEFLIYFQGNSAPDKSGLPSDRFSAERTGGSVSTLTIQRTQQEDSAVYLCASSQGREQYFGPGTRLTVT.

The gene calls are TRBV18 and TRBJ2-2, with 7 bases aligning to TRBD1. This CDR3 comprises 14 residues. With V trimmed by 4 bases and J by 5 bases, 4 bases remained unmatched. Germline V gives CDR1 KGHSH, CDR2 LQKENI. The CDR3 is CASSLRQGTGELFF. In DNA, the CDR3 is TGTGCCAGCTCACTACGACAGGGAACCGGGGAGCTGTTTTTT.

This sequence joins TRBV30 and TRBJ1-2; D may be TRBD1 (6 bases). CDR1 and CDR2 (germline): GTSNPN, SVGIG (reference sequence). The germline V and J ends were trimmed by 6 bases and 8 bases, with 16 bases remaining between them. The CDR3 is 12 amino acids. The CDR3 nucleotides read TGTGCCTGCCCCTGGGGGGCGAGGGGCTACACCTTC. It translates to CACPWGARGYTF.

This clone was seen only once. This chain connects TRBV14 to TRBJ2-6, with D tentatively TRBD2 (5 bases). CDR3 size: 16 residues. CDR1 and CDR2 (germline): SGHDN, FVKESK. Trimming removed 6 bases at V and 2 bases at J, with 14 bases between. CDR3 protein: CASRGTGLPGANVLTF. The CDR3 bases are TGTGCCAGCAGAGGTACGGGGTTGCCTGGGGCCAACGTCCTGACTTTC.

This chain connects TRBV5-4 to TRBJ2-5; 9 nucleotides align to TRBD2. Trimming took 2 bases from V and 4 from J; bases not matched to a gene: 6. Germline V CDR1 and CDR2: SGHNT, YYREEE (reference sequence). This CDR3 is 15 amino acids long. CDR3 loop: CASSFMQRGVETQYF. DNA of the CDR3: TGTGCCAGCAGCTTCATGCAGCGGGGGGTAGAGACCCAGTACTTC.

This clone is a singleton in its sample. V is TRBV7-6 and J is TRBJ1-3; D is unclear. V was clipped by 5 bases and J by 2 bases, with 13 bases between them. Germline-derived CDR1 and CDR2 are SGHVS and FNYEAQ. This CDR3 has 15 amino acids. In DNA form, the CDR3 reads TGTGCCAGCAGCGTACTGGCGACCGCTGGAAACACCATATATTTT. Translation: CASSVLATAGNTIYF. Full variable domain (outside the CDR3, taken from reference TRBV7-6 and TRBJ1-3): GAGVSQSPRYKVTKRGQDVALRCDPISGHVSLYWYRQALGQGPEFLTYFNYEAQQDKSGLPNDRFSAERPEGSISTLTIQRTEQRDSAMYRCASSVLATAGNTIYFGEGSWLTVV.

This chain uses TRBV7-8 with TRBJ1-4; D gene unclear. Trimming removed 5 bases at V and 7 bases at J, with 14 bases between. In germline, CDR1 is SGHVS, CDR2 FQNEAQ. The CDR3 totals 14 residues. The DNA of the CDR3 is TGTGCCAGCAGCCAACCTGATTATGGTGAAAAACTGTTTTTT. Its translation: CASSQPDYGEKLFF. The entire variable domain, with the rest obtained from reference TRBV7-8 and TRBJ1-4, is as follows: GAGVSQSPRYKVAKRGQDVALRCDPISGHVSLFWYQQALGQGPEFLTYFQNEAQLDKSGLPSDRFFAERPEGSVSTLKIQRTQQEDSAVYLCASSQPDYGEKLFFGSGTQLSVL.

The chain joins TRBV29-1 to TRBJ1-2, with TRBD1 matching 11 bases. CDR1 is SQVTM and CDR2 is ANQGSEA in the germline V gene. The CDR3 consists of 15 residues. V lost 4 bases and J lost 4; bases outside the gene matches: 8. CDR3 loop: CSVAGQGVLTYGYTF. As DNA, the CDR3 is TGCAGCGTTGCGGGACAGGGGGTCCTCACCTATGGCTACACCTTC. The full variable domain, completed using reference TRBV29-1 and TRBJ1-2, is SAVISQKPSRDICQRGTSLTIQCQVDSQVTMMFWYRQQPGQSLTLIATANQGSEATYESGFVIDKFPISRPNLTFSTLTVSNMSPEDSSIYLCSVAGQGVLTYGYTFGSGTRLTVV.

This chain connects TRBV5-1 to TRBJ1-2, with unresolved D. V lost 0 bases to trimming and J lost 2 bases, with 14 bases between them. CDR3 length: 16 residues. Germline V CDR1 and CDR2: SGHRS, YFSETQ. The CDR3 spells CASSLGWDNKNYGYTF. The CDR3 DNA reads as TGCGCCAGCAGCTTGGGATGGGATAATAAGAACTATGGCTACACCTTC.

V usage is TRBV7-9 and J usage is TRBJ1-2; maybe TRBD1 (5 bases). The ends were cut back, 1 base at V and 4 bases at J, with 16 bases in the middle. The CDR3 extends over 16 amino acids. Germline V gene data show CDR1 as SEHNR and CDR2 as FQNEAQ (reference sequence). The CDR3 bases are TGTGCCAGCAGCTTAGACGGATCCAGTGGGACCTATGGCTACACCTTC. This gives the protein CASSLDGSSGTYGYTF.

J is TRBJ2-7 and V is TRBV28; TRBD1 agrees at 8 bases. The CDR3 has 19 amino acids. V was clipped by 4 bases and J by 2 bases; unmatched bases: 19. Germline V gene lookup returns CDR1 MDHEN and CDR2 SYDVKM. The CDR3 DNA reads as TGTGCCAGCAGTTCCTATTCCAAATATCCGGGACAGGAGCCCTACGAGCAGTACTTC. Translating it yields CASSSYSKYPGQEPYEQYF.

In regard to this clone: One junction end does not reproduce the germline sequence, and a read error may be involved. The chain combines TRBV7-7 with TRBJ2-5; D is ambiguous. Germline CDR1 and CDR2: SSHAT and FNYEAQ (reference sequence). The CDR3 is 15 residues long. The CDR3 loop is CASSLQLAPGGTQYF. CDR3 in DNA: TGTGCTAGCAGCCTCCAGCTCGCCCCTGGCGGGACCCAGTACTTC.

On this clone: Germline and junction disagree at one end, which may indicate a read error. The V and J genes are TRBV20-1 and TRBJ2-1, with D perhaps matching TRBD1 or TRBD2 (5 bases each). Germline V lookup: CDR1 DFQATT, CDR2 SNEGSKA (reference sequence). The CDR3 runs to 16 residues. The CDR3 DNA sequence: TGCAGTGCTAGTGGGGCAGGTGGTAGCGTCTACTATGAGCAGTTCTTC. Encoded protein: CSASGAGGSVYYEQFF.

This clone has a handful of counts. Other DNA sequences of this sample code for an identical CDR3. This chain joins TRBV10-1 and TRBJ2-7; D is unresolved. Per germline, CDR1 WNHNN and CDR2 SYGVQD (reference sequence). Trimming pared 3 bases from V and 4 bases from J, leaving 4 bases between. This CDR3 comprises 11 residues. The CDR3 DNA follows: TGCGCCAGCAGTGAAGGGTACGAGCAGTACTTC. Amino acid sequence: CASSEGYEQYF.